The T cell receptor beta chain under discussion was sequenced for a study of blood T cell repertoires in COVID-19 (dated by TCRdb to about 2020). Background for the entire study: Samples from collaborators originated in the United States, Italy and Spain and spanned both the acute and convalescent phases of COVID-19. The material from the prospective study consisted of cDNA or gDNA derived from T cells, B-cell-depleted T cells, or PBMCs. Subjects who had been exposed to COVID-19, were actively infected with it, or had recovered from it provided the deeply sampled blood TCRbeta repertoires that made up the dataset. A freely available public database, intended as a resource for researchers studying the immune response to SARS-CoV-2, is where the repertoires were released. The samples were drawn from the first 160 participants of the ongoing ImmuneRACE study and from under 1,500 subjects provided by 6 global collaborators. Sample metadata almost always included a de-identified subject ID, COVID-19 status, age in years and sex. Where available, HLA class I and class II types were taken from metadata supplied by the sample provider and were not determined by assay-based typing.

Via the germline V gene, CDR1 is SGHVS and CDR2 FQNEAQ. V sheds 5 bases and J sheds 5 bases, leaving 15 bases between their ends. Including cysteine and phenylalanine, the CDR3 has 14 amino acids. Only CDR3 DNA remains: 42 bases, in frame from the first base. The research as a whole found: Clinical and demographic metadata were provided uncurated, with the amount varying by source and participant.

Samples from volunteer blood donors who had recovered from COVID-19 were contributed by a second Seattle source. Collaborating institutions collected whole blood in K2EDTA tubes following their own protocols. For TCRbeta analysis, collaborators shipped samples in one of three forms: frozen whole blood, isolated PBMCs, or DNA extracted from either of those sample types. TCRbeta CDR3 regions were amplified from genomic DNA using the immunoSEQ Assay, a bias-controlled multiplex PCR. In the source study's methods: The number of nucleated cells in each sample was estimated from the amplification of reference gene primers within the assay. To quantify the absolute abundance of each unique TCRbeta CDR3 rearrangement, sequence reads were collapsed and filtered. Productive Simpson clonality was computed per sample as the square root of Simpson's diversity index over productive rearrangements. The source is immuneACCESS, and TCRdb retained only in-frame sequences with V and J called. Part of the clones is not carried over; for the studies checked, unresolved V genes explain less than half of this, and the remainder is unexplained. The V and J calls and the clone size are those of that table, but D and trimming were determined from the DNA. The sample table contains a few hundred thousand clones; only one count was recorded for approximately 90% of them. The ten most abundant clones make up 0.75% to 1% of the sample.

Worth noting for this clone: Its recognized antigen is unknown. Per-nucleotide qualities are absent, and no much larger clonotype sits a single base away.

The sequencing input was peripheral blood. The V and J genes are TRBV7-8 and TRBJ1-1, and the D gene may be TRBD1, 6 bases matching. The TCR comes from a woman aged 40-49 years who had recovered from COVID-19. The CDR3 loop reads CASSPPRQVTEAFF. The nucleotides read TGTGCCAGCAGCCCCCCCCGACAGGTTACTGAAGCTTTCTTT.